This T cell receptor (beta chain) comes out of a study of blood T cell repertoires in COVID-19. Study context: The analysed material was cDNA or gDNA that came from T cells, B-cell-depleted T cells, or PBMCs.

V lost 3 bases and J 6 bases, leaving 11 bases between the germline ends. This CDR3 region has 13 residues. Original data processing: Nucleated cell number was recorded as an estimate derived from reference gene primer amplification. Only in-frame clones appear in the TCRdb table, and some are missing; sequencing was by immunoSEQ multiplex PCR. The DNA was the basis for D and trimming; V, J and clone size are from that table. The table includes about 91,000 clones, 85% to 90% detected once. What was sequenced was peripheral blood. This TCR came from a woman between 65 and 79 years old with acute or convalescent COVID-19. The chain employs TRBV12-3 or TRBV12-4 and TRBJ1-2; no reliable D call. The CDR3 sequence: CASSLRAFNGYTF. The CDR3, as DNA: TGTGCCAGCAGTTTGAGGGCGTTCAATGGCTACACCTTC.